Each of the 26 T cell receptor beta chains below was sequenced from the same sample in a study of T-cell memory formation after mild COVID-19 (dated by TCRdb to about 2021). Library prep was done by 5' RACE. The sequencer was an Illumina NovaSeq 6000. The public reads were quality trimmed at Q25 with fastp and then assembled into clones with MiXCR by TCRdb, keeping productive beta chains. One record per CDR3 amino acid sequence lists the most common genes and DNA. The sample table holds 140,000 or so distinct CDR3 sequences, of which approximately 5.7% were seen once. The ten largest clonotypes hold 2% to 2.5% of the sample. Material: PBMCs or a T cell subset sorted from them (not recorded which). These receptors all come from an adult woman who had mild COVID-19 (a few samples of this study predate the infection). The sample titles of this study are shuffled in the database, so cell type and time point are left out; the donor was told from shared clones.

The chain links TRBV6-5 to TRBJ1-2; possibly TRBD1 for D (5 bases). CDR1 is MNHEY and CDR2 is SVGAGI in the germline V gene. Trimming took 0 bases from V and 4 from J, leaving 15 bases between them. This CDR3 contains 16 residues. The CDR3 reads CASSYSDAGIGYGYTF. CDR3 in DNA: TGTGCCAGCAGTTACTCAGATGCAGGGATCGGCTATGGCTACACCTTC.

This clonotype was detected a few times. The rearrangement links TRBV6-2 or TRBV6-3 to TRBJ2-1; TRBD1 aligns across 9 bases. The CDR3 runs to 16 residues. The V gene's germline CDR1 is MNHEY and CDR2 SVGEGT. V trimming: 0 bases; J trimming: 6 bases; junction bases outside the gene matches: 6. The CDR3 sequence: CASSYSIQTGGNEQFF. As DNA, the CDR3 is TGTGCCAGCAGTTACTCGATTCAGACAGGGGGCAATGAGCAGTTCTTC.

The chain is built from TRBV12-3 or TRBV12-4 and TRBJ2-3, with D possibly called TRBD1 or TRBD2 (5 bases each). V was clipped by 5 bases and J by 1 base, with 10 bases between them. The CDR3 contains 14 residues. The CDR3, as DNA: TGTGCCAGCAGTGACAGCGGACGCACAGATACGCAGTATTTT. Its protein product is CASSDSGRTDTQYF.

This chain uses TRBV9 with TRBJ1-5; D is perhaps TRBD1 (5 bases). Germline CDR1 is SGDLS and CDR2 is YYNGEE. Trimming took off 0 bases at V and 1 base at J, with 8 bases between the two ends. The CDR3 loop spans 15 amino acids. The CDR3: CASSVGGRSNQPQHF. The CDR3, as DNA: TGTGCCAGCAGCGTAGGGGGCAGAAGCAATCAGCCCCAGCATTTT.

This chain links TRBV3-1 with TRBJ2-1; weak D call: TRBD2 (6 bases). The germline gives CDR1 LGHDT, CDR2 YNNKEL (reference sequence). The V and J ends lost 1 base and 9 bases respectively, with 13 bases between them. This CDR3 is built from 14 residues. Written as DNA, the CDR3 is TGTGCCAGCAGCCAAGGGAGGGCTAGCACTGAGCAGTTCTTC. Residues: CASSQGRASTEQFF.

The rearrangement uses TRBV7-9 and TRBJ2-3; the D gene is possibly TRBD1 (5 bases). V lost 5 bases and J lost 2, with 14 bases in between. Per germline, CDR1 SEHNR and CDR2 FQNEAQ (reference sequence). The CDR3 covers 15 residues. The CDR3 nucleotides read TGTGCCAGCAGCCGGGTAGGACATTTCACAGATACGCAGTATTTT. This translates into CASSRVGHFTDTQYF. The whole variable domain, remainder taken from reference TRBV7-9 and TRBJ2-3, is DTGVSQNPRHKITKRGQNVTFRCDPISEHNRLYWYRQTLGQGPEFLTYFQNEAQLEKSRLLSDRFSAERPKGSFSTLEIQRTEQGDSAMYLCASSRVGHFTDTQYFGPGTRLTVL.

This clonotype has at least ten counts. This chain uses TRBV5-6 with TRBJ2-6, with a weak D call TRBD2 (6 bases). V was trimmed by 0 bases and J by 2 bases, leaving 12 bases between them. The CDR3 is 17 residues long. In germline, CDR1 is SGHDT, CDR2 YYEEEE. The CDR3 DNA sequence: TGTGCCAGCAGCTTGGCCGGGACTCCCGCTGGGGCCAACGTCCTGACTTTC. This sequence encodes CASSLAGTPAGANVLTF.

The chain carries TRBV7-9 and TRBJ2-3, with 10 bases identical to TRBD1. CDR3 size: 16 residues. CDR1 is SEHNR, CDR2 FQNEAQ, per germline (reference sequence). The V segment lost 5 bases and the J segment 6 bases; nucleotides outside the gene matches: 11. The CDR3 loop reads CASSHPRDRGSDTQYF. The CDR3 bases are TGTGCCAGCAGCCACCCCCGGGACAGGGGATCTGATACGCAGTATTTT.

This clonotype was recorded many times. V is TRBV18 and J is TRBJ2-5, with 7 bases aligning to TRBD1. This CDR3 region has 16 residues. Germline CDR1 reads KGHSH; CDR2 reads LQKENI. V lost 2 bases to trimming and J lost 2 bases; unmatched junction nucleotides: 8. CDR3 amino acids: CASSPVTGAQQETQYF. CDR3 nucleotides: TGTGCCAGCTCACCAGTTACAGGGGCGCAACAAGAGACCCAGTACTTC.

This clonotype was recorded at least ten times. The rearrangement joins TRBV4-1 to TRBJ1-2, with 8 bases lining up with TRBD1. This CDR3 has 17 amino acids. V was pared by 0 bases and J by 5 bases, with 11 bases of the junction left unmatched. Per germline, CDR1 MGHRA and CDR2 YSYEKL. CDR3 in amino acids: CASSQDSSGRGLYGYTF. The CDR3 nucleotides read TGCGCCAGCAGCCAAGATTCTTCGGGCAGGGGGCTTTATGGCTACACCTTC.

This clonotype was observed many times. The gene calls are TRBV29-1 and TRBJ1-2; D unresolved. Germline V gene sequence: CDR1 SQVTM, CDR2 ANQGSEA. Trimming removed 0 bases from V and 3 bases from J, with 14 bases in between. This CDR3 is built from 15 residues. The CDR3 here is CSVEDHIPEDYGYTF. Here the CDR3 DNA reads TGCAGCGTTGAAGATCACATCCCTGAGGACTATGGCTACACCTTC.

The V and J genes are TRBV6-6 and TRBJ2-5; D is tentatively TRBD1 or TRBD2 (5 bases each). This CDR3 spans 15 amino acids. CDR1 and CDR2 from the germline V gene are MNHNY and SVGAGI (reference sequence). The V and J ends lost 2 bases and 4 bases respectively, with 14 bases between them. DNA for the CDR3: TGTGCCAGCAGTTACCGGACGGGGCTAGGAGAGACCCAGTACTTC. It codes for CASSYRTGLGETQYF.

This clonotype turned up a few times. The chain recombines TRBV9 with TRBJ1-4, with D tentatively TRBD1 (6 bases). V lost 1 base, J lost 0 bases, and 10 bases lay in between. Germline CDR1 SGDLS, CDR2 YYNGEE. This CDR3 comprises 16 residues. The CDR3 region has the DNA TGTGCCAGCAGCGTATCCAGGGGAGCAACTAATGAAAAACTGTTTTTT. This translates into CASSVSRGATNEKLFF.

This clonotype was recorded many times. The genes are TRBV20-1 and TRBJ2-3, with D perhaps being TRBD1 or TRBD2 (5 bases each). V was cut by 6 bases and J by 5 bases, with 12 bases left in between. This CDR3 has 12 amino acids. Germline CDR1 and CDR2: DFQATT and SNEGSKA (reference sequence). The CDR3 DNA is TGCAGTGCAAGGTTGGGGGTAGATACGCAGTATTTT. It translates to CSARLGVDTQYF.

This clonotype turned up a few times. The chain employs TRBV7-3 and TRBJ2-5, with 8 bases fitting TRBD2. The CDR3 totals 15 residues. Germline V gene sequence: CDR1 SGHTA, CDR2 FQGTGA. The V segment lost 5 bases and the J segment 2 bases; nucleotides outside the gene matches: 7. CDR3 region: CASSPSGGLQETQYF. DNA for the CDR3: TGTGCCAGCAGCCCCTCGGGGGGGCTGCAAGAGACCCAGTACTTC.

This clonotype was found many times. This rearrangement joins TRBV15 to TRBJ1-5; 9 bases map to TRBD1. Germline lookup yields CDR1 LNHNV and CDR2 YYDKDF (reference sequence). Losses at the gene ends were 5 bases for V and 7 bases for J; bases not matched to a gene: 9. This CDR3 has 15 amino acids. As DNA, the CDR3 is TGTGCCACCAGCTCCTCCGGGACAGGGAAGCAGCCCCAGCATTTT. Protein: CATSSSGTGKQPQHF.

This clonotype was seen only a few times. The chain carries TRBV19 and TRBJ1-2; D gene ambiguous. Germline-derived CDR1 and CDR2 are LNHDA and SQIVND (reference sequence). V was clipped by 5 bases and J by 4 bases, with 17 bases between them. The CDR3 loop spans 15 amino acids. DNA for the CDR3: TGTGCCAGTAGTTATGACCGACTAACAGTCTATGGCTACACCTTC. As protein: CASSYDRLTVYGYTF. The whole variable domain, filled in from reference TRBV19 and TRBJ1-2, reads DGGITQSPKYLFRKEGQNVTLSCEQNLNHDAMYWYRQDPGQGLRLIYYSQIVNDFQKGDIAEGYSVSREKKESFPLTVTSAQKNPTAFYLCASSYDRLTVYGYTFGSGTRLTVV.

This chain joins TRBV6-5 and TRBJ2-6; no firm D call. The CDR3 covers 16 residues. Looked up from germline, CDR1 is MNHEY and CDR2 is SVGAGI. Trimming took 6 bases from V and 0 from J, leaving 12 bases between them. The CDR3 nucleotides read TGTGCCAGCAGCGACATTGACGCCTCTGGGGCCAACGTCCTGACTTTC. Translated: CASSDIDASGANVLTF.

This clonotype was counted a few times. The rearrangement links TRBV30 to TRBJ2-7; TRBD1 aligns across 7 bases. This CDR3 is 12 amino acids long. V shed 8 bases and J 4 bases; nucleotides not matched to a gene: 8. Germline V gene sequence: CDR1 GTSNPN, CDR2 SVGIG (reference sequence). CDR3 bases: TGTGCCAAGGGACAGACACCGTACGAGCAGTACTTC. It translates to CAKGQTPYEQYF.

This clonotype was found many times. The rearrangement links TRBV9 to TRBJ2-3, with 7 bases fitting TRBD2. CDR3 length equals 15 residues. CDR1 and CDR2 from the germline V gene are SGDLS and YYNGEE. V lost 2 bases and J lost 1; bases outside the gene matches: 4. CDR3 sequence: CASSVEAGRTDTQYF. The CDR3 region has the DNA TGTGCCAGCAGCGTGGAAGCGGGGCGCACAGATACGCAGTATTTT.

This clonotype was found many times. The rearrangement uses TRBV29-1 and TRBJ2-5; D is possibly TRBD2 (5 bases). This CDR3 has 12 residues. Per germline, CDR1 SQVTM and CDR2 ANQGSEA. V lost 4 bases, J lost 1 base, and 7 bases lay in between. In nucleotides, the CDR3 is TGCAGCGTTGCGAGCGGCCAAGAGACCCAGTACTTC. It encodes CSVASGQETQYF.

This clonotype showed up just a few times. The chain links TRBV12-3 or TRBV12-4 to TRBJ2-1, with D tentatively TRBD1 or TRBD2 (7 bases each). Trimming stripped 1 base from V and 9 bases from J, with 19 bases between. The CDR3 consists of 16 residues. CDR3 bases: TGTGCCAGCAGTTTAGTATCCAGGGGGGGGATACGTGAGCAGTTCTTC. Its protein is CASSLVSRGGIREQFF.

The chain employs TRBV20-1 and TRBJ1-6; D is unclear. Germline V gene data show CDR1 as DFQATT and CDR2 as SNEGSKA (reference sequence). Trimming took off 4 bases at V and 4 bases at J, with 11 bases between the two ends. The CDR3 sequence is 14 residues long. The CDR3: CSATLGSYNSPLHF. The DNA of the CDR3 is TGCAGTGCTACCCTTGGCTCATATAATTCACCCCTCCACTTT.

This clonotype has just a few counts. The rearrangement uses TRBV6-5 and TRBJ2-2; 7 bases line up with TRBD2. CDR1 is MNHEY, CDR2 SVGAGI, per germline. The length of the CDR3 is 16 residues. V trimming: 4 bases; J trimming: 5 bases; junction bases outside the gene matches: 10. The CDR3 is CASSFLASGPTGELFF. Here the CDR3 DNA reads TGTGCCAGCAGTTTTTTAGCTAGCGGCCCTACCGGGGAGCTGTTTTTT.

This clonotype was observed at least ten times. The chain has TRBV7-9 and TRBJ2-7, with 7 bases fitting TRBD1. Germline CDR1 is SEHNR and CDR2 is FQNEAQ (reference sequence). V shed 0 bases, J shed 4 bases, and the junction held 3 bases outside the gene matches. This CDR3 spans 14 amino acids. The CDR3 spells CASSLAGQVYEQYF. The CDR3 nucleotides read TGTGCCAGCAGCTTAGCCGGACAGGTTTACGAGCAGTACTTC.

V usage is TRBV7-2 and J usage is TRBJ2-3; 8 bases are shared with TRBD2. With V trimmed by 3 bases and J by 5 bases, 10 bases remained unmatched. The germline V gene has CDR1 SGHTA and CDR2 FQGNSA. The CDR3 loop spans 16 amino acids. For the CDR3, the DNA is TGTGCCAGCAGCTTGGAACTAGCGGTGGGGGGAGATACGCAGTATTTT. This encodes CASSLELAVGGDTQYF.